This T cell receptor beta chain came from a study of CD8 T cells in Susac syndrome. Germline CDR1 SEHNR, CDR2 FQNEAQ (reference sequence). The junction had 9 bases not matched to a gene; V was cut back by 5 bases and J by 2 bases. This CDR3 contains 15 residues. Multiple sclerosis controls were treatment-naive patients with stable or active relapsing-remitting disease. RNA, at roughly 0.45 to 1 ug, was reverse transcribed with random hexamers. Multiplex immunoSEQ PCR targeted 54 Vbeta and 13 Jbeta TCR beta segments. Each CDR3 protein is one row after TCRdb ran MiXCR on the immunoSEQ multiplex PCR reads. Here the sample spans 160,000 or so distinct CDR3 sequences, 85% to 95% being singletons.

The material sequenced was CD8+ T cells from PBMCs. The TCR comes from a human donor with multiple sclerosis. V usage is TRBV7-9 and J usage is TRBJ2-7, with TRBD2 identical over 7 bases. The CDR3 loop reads CASSPAGTTPYEQYF. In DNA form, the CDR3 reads TGTGCCAGCAGCCCCGCCGGGACTACTCCCTACGAGCAGTACTTC.